The 11 T cell receptor beta chains below all came from one sample that was sequenced in a study of control samples from healthy donors and cancer patients. Here immunoSEQ multiplex PCR was the method, and the copy in TCRdb shows in-frame clones only, minus some. The repertoire includes under 85,000 clones, around 90% of them detected once, and approximately 5.1% sits in the top ten. The sample taken for sequencing was PBMCs. These receptors came from a man aged 55 to 69 with colorectal cancer.

The V gene is TRBV4-3, the J gene TRBJ1-2; TRBD1 agrees at 7 bases. The CDR3 has 16 amino acids. V lost 0 bases, J lost 0 bases, and 4 bases stayed unmatched. Germline CDR1 reads LGHNA; CDR2 reads YSLEER. CDR3 in DNA: TGCGCCAGCAGCCAAGATCTAGACAGGGCTAACTATGGCTACACCTTC. It translates to CASSQDLDRANYGYTF.

The genes are TRBV6-5 and TRBJ2-6, with D possibly matching TRBD2 (5 bases). The germline CDR1 and CDR2 sequences are MNHEY and SVGAGI. There are 15 residues in the CDR3. The V end was cut by 6 bases, the J end by 4 bases, with 13 bases between. The DNA of the CDR3 is TGTGCCAGCAGCCTTCGGGGATCGGGGGCCAACGTCCTGACTTTC. Encoded protein: CASSLRGSGANVLTF.

The rearrangement uses TRBV5-1 and TRBJ2-1; 13 bases agree with TRBD2. Per germline, CDR1 SGHRS and CDR2 YFSETQ. The CDR3 runs to 15 residues. Losses at the gene ends were 4 bases for V and 6 bases for J; bases not matched to a gene: 4. The CDR3 coding sequence is TGCGCCAGCAGCCCCGGGACTAGCGGGGTCAATGAGCAGTTCTTC. Its protein is CASSPGTSGVNEQFF.

The chain couples TRBV2 to TRBJ1-2; D call uncertain. The germline gives CDR1 SNHLY, CDR2 FYNNEI. The CDR3 has 13 amino acids. Between the trimmed V and J ends, which lost 3 bases and 2 bases, there was a span of 7 bases. In DNA form, the CDR3 reads TGTGCCAGCAGTGAGCAGAGAAACTATGGCTACACCTTC. Its translation: CASSEQRNYGYTF.

The chain recombines TRBV7-8 with TRBJ2-7; unclear D gene. V was pared by 10 bases and J by 1 base, with 14 bases between. The germline V gene has CDR1 SGHVS and CDR2 FQNEAQ. This CDR3 region has 13 residues. The CDR3 loop is CATSPRASYEQYF. The DNA of the CDR3 is TGTGCCACCTCACCTAGGGCATCCTACGAGCAGTACTTC.

The rearrangement uses TRBV29-1 and TRBJ2-7, with D possibly matching TRBD1 (6 bases). Trimming removed 6 bases from V and 4 bases from J, with 19 bases in between. From germline, CDR1 is SQVTM and CDR2 ANQGSEA. The CDR3 covers 14 residues. CDR3 loop: CSVGRTERPYEQYF. CDR3 bases: TGCAGCGTGGGCCGGACAGAGAGACCTTACGAGCAGTACTTC.

The chain employs TRBV10-3 and TRBJ1-1, with 9 nucleotides matching TRBD1. The CDR3 sequence is 13 residues long. CDR1 ENHRY and CDR2 SYGVKD come from the germline V gene. J was trimmed by 3 bases and V by 6 bases; bases with no gene match: 2. The DNA for the CDR3 is TGTGCCATCAGGGGGACAGGGCACACTGAAGCTTTCTTT. Amino acids: CAIRGTGHTEAFF.

A few counts support this clone. The V and J genes are TRBV2 and TRBJ1-6, with 7 bases fitting TRBD1. The CDR3 totals 14 residues. Per germline, CDR1 SNHLY and CDR2 FYNNEI. After removal of 4 bases from V and 8 bases from J, the junction contained 5 bases not matched to a gene. CDR3 coding DNA: TGTGCCAGCAGTGCGACAGGGACCTATTCACCCCTCCACTTT. Protein product: CASSATGTYSPLHF.

The rearrangement joins TRBV6-5 to TRBJ1-1; no clear D gene. This CDR3 contains 13 residues. The germline V and J ends were trimmed by 7 bases and 2 bases, with 11 bases remaining between them. The germline V gene has CDR1 MNHEY and CDR2 SVGAGI. CDR3 sequence reads: CASMRSTNTEAFF. As DNA, the CDR3 is TGTGCCAGCATGAGAAGCACCAACACTGAAGCTTTCTTT.

The gene calls are TRBV7-3 and TRBJ2-3; 7 bases line up with TRBD2. The CDR3 spans 15 residues. The J segment lost 5 bases and the V segment lost 1 base, leaving 6 bases of the junction unmatched. Per germline, CDR1 SGHTA and CDR2 FQGTGA. The CDR3 coding sequence is TGTGCCAGCAGCTTAAATGCGGGGGTAGAAGATACGCAGTATTTT. Translation gives CASSLNAGVEDTQYF.

Comments on this clone: Other DNA sequences of this sample code for an identical CDR3. The CDR3 nucleotides read TGTGCCAGCAGCTGGACAGAACCTAGCACAGATACGCAGTATTTT. As protein: CASSWTEPSTDTQYF. The gene calls are TRBV6-6 and TRBJ2-3; weak D call: TRBD1 (6 bases). Germline assignment: CDR1 MNHNY and CDR2 SVGAGI (reference sequence). This CDR3 contains 15 residues. The V end lost 6 bases, the J end lost 0 bases, and 13 bases lay between the germline ends.